This T cell receptor beta chain was obtained from a study of blood T cell repertoires in COVID-19. Turning to the study itself: The United States, Italy and Spain supplied acute and convalescent COVID-19 samples.

Methods used by the authors: From reference gene primer amplification, estimates of nucleated cell counts were derived. Here immunoSEQ multiplex PCR was the method, and the copy in TCRdb shows in-frame clones only, minus some. D and trimming come from the DNA, and the V and J calls and clone size come from that table. Of about 250,000 clones in the sample, around nine tenths are singletons; the top ten hold about 1.6%. Germline V gene lookup returns CDR1 SGDLS and CDR2 YYNGEE. This CDR3 is 13 amino acids long. V was pared by 0 bases and J by 5 bases, with 5 bases between. The V and J genes are TRBV9 and TRBJ2-2; D remains ambiguous. The sequenced sample consisted of peripheral blood. This sequence originates from a woman aged 55-69 years who had recovered from COVID-19. The DNA for the CDR3 is TGTGCCAGCAGCGTAGACGGGACCGGGGAGCTGTTTTTT. As protein: CASSVDGTGELFF.